This entry lists 20 T cell receptor beta chains sequenced from one sample in a study of CD8 T cells in Susac syndrome. RNA, at roughly 0.5 to 1 ug, was reverse transcribed with random hexamers. Using its own MiXCR run on the immunoSEQ multiplex PCR reads, TCRdb lists one record per CDR3 protein. The sample lists 150,000 or so distinct CDR3 sequences; more than 95% were seen once. Sequencing was performed on CD4+ T cells from PBMCs. These receptors were collected from a human donor with Susac syndrome.

V is TRBV28 and J is TRBJ2-1; TRBD2 matches 10 bases. V lost 5 bases to trimming and J lost 3 bases; unmatched junction nucleotides: 4. The length of the CDR3 is 15 residues. Germline CDR1 MDHEN, CDR2 SYDVKM. This chain's CDR3 is CASSLTSGNYNEQFF. The CDR3 nucleotides are TGTGCCAGCAGTCTCACTAGCGGGAACTACAATGAGCAGTTCTTC.

The V and J genes are TRBV20-1 and TRBJ2-1; D not certain. Germline V CDR1 and CDR2: DFQATT, SNEGSKA (reference sequence). Trimming took off 6 bases at V and 5 bases at J, with 5 bases between the two ends. CDR3 length: 10 residues. DNA of the CDR3: TGCAGTGCAGGGCACAATGAGCAGTTCTTC. It translates to CSAGHNEQFF.

In this sample, this clonotype turned up once. The rearrangement links TRBV4-1 to TRBJ2-5; TRBD1 aligns across 9 bases. Germline trimming cut 1 base from V and 4 bases from J; bases unmatched to any gene: 4. Germline V gene lookup returns CDR1 MGHRA and CDR2 YSYEKL. The CDR3 has 15 amino acids. CDR3 loop: CASSQVGTGTETQYF. CDR3 DNA: TGCGCCAGCAGCCAAGTTGGGACAGGGACAGAGACCCAGTACTTC.

The chain links TRBV5-1 to TRBJ1-1; no firm D call. The CDR3 length is 13 residues. CDR1 and CDR2 (germline): SGHRS, YFSETQ. V gave up 4 bases and J gave up 3 bases, with 10 bases separating them. The CDR3 reads CASSVSEDTEAFF. CDR3 DNA sequence: TGCGCCAGCAGCGTATCGGAGGACACTGAAGCTTTCTTT.

V and J are TRBV30 and TRBJ2-6; D is undetermined. From germline, CDR1 is GTSNPN and CDR2 SVGIG (reference sequence). This CDR3 spans 12 amino acids. Trimming took 2 bases from V and 4 from J, leaving 3 bases between them. The CDR3 here is CAWSTGANVLTF. DNA of the CDR3: TGTGCCTGGAGTACAGGGGCCAACGTCCTGACTTTC.

The count of this clonotype is one. V is TRBV12-3 or TRBV12-4 and J is TRBJ1-3, with a possible D match to TRBD1 (5 bases). Trimming removed 6 bases at V and 5 bases at J, with 11 bases between. The CDR3 consists of 13 residues. The CDR3 protein is CASRGVLRNTIYF. CDR3 in DNA: TGTGCCAGCAGGGGGGTCTTGCGAAACACCATATATTTT.

V is TRBV29-1 and J is TRBJ1-1; TRBD1 matches at 7 bases. Trimming cost V 7 bases and J 8 bases; bases outside gene matches: 13. This CDR3 has 13 amino acids. Germline CDR1 and CDR2: SQVTM and ANQGSEA. The CDR3 spells CSGRGTVAQEAFF. CDR3 bases: TGCAGCGGGAGGGGGACAGTCGCCCAGGAAGCTTTCTTT.

The V gene is TRBV9, the J gene TRBJ2-1; the match to TRBD2 covers 11 bases. The length of the CDR3 is 16 residues. Unmatched junction bases numbered 3, after V lost 1 base and J lost 3 bases. The V gene's germline CDR1 is SGDLS and CDR2 YYNGEE. The CDR3 nucleotides read TGTGCCAGCAGCGTAAGCGGGACTAGCGGCTACAATGAGCAGTTCTTC. Encoded protein: CASSVSGTSGYNEQFF.

This chain connects TRBV4-3 to TRBJ1-1; 8 bases align to TRBD1. Trimming cost V 4 bases and J 10 bases; bases outside gene matches: 5. This CDR3 has 12 amino acids. Germline-derived CDR1 and CDR2 are LGHNA and YSLEER. DNA for the CDR3: TGCGCCAGCAGCCTCGACAGGGGAAGAGCTTTCTTT. Amino acid sequence: CASSLDRGRAFF.

This chain connects TRBV5-6 to TRBJ2-3; D unresolved. Germline CDR1 reads SGHDT; CDR2 reads YYEEEE. The CDR3 is 12 residues long. Deletions cut 4 bases from V and 12 bases from J, with 15 bases between. The CDR3 region is CASSREPPEQYF. The CDR3 DNA follows: TGTGCCAGCAGCCGAGAGCCCCCCGAACAGTATTTT.

The chain has TRBV5-4 and TRBJ2-3, with D possibly being TRBD2 (6 bases). Germline V gene lookup returns CDR1 SGHNT and CDR2 YYREEE (reference sequence). CDR3 size: 16 residues. V shed 3 bases and J shed 3 bases, with 17 bases lying between them. The CDR3 protein is CASSSDGGSRTDTQYF. In DNA form, the CDR3 reads TGTGCCAGCAGCTCTGACGGGGGTTCGAGGACAGATACGCAGTATTTT.

CDR3 region: CSARNSGRFTGELFF. CDR3 bases: TGCAGTGCTAGAAACAGCGGGAGGTTCACCGGGGAGCTGTTTTTT. The V call is TRBV20-1, the J call TRBJ2-2, with 9 bases identical to TRBD2. This CDR3 is built from 15 residues. CDR1 is DFQATT, CDR2 SNEGSKA, per germline (reference sequence). Germline trimming cut 2 bases from V and 4 bases from J; bases unmatched to any gene: 5.

The chain is built from TRBV4-2 and TRBJ1-2; maybe TRBD1 (5 bases). Per the germline V gene, CDR1 is LGHNA and CDR2 is YNFKEQ. V lost 0 bases to trimming and J lost 7 bases, with 12 bases between them. The CDR3 totals 14 residues. The CDR3 sequence: CASSQDWGRTGYTF. The CDR3 region has the DNA TGTGCCAGCAGCCAAGATTGGGGCAGGACTGGCTACACCTTC.

The rearrangement joins TRBV5-6 to TRBJ1-1, with a tentative D call TRBD1 (6 bases). The germline V and J ends were trimmed by 0 bases and 1 base, with 13 bases remaining between them. In germline, CDR1 is SGHDT, CDR2 YYEEEE. The CDR3 is 16 residues long. This CDR3 reads CASSLEGGRRNTEAFF. DNA for the CDR3: TGTGCCAGCAGCTTGGAGGGGGGCAGACGGAACACTGAAGCTTTCTTT.

The chain employs TRBV7-2 and TRBJ2-2; D gene unclear. Germline lookup yields CDR1 SGHTA and CDR2 FQGNSA. The CDR3 runs to 14 residues. V lost 5 bases to trimming and J lost 1 base, with 8 bases between them. The CDR3 region is CASSRQGNTGELFF. In DNA form, the CDR3 reads TGTGCCAGCAGCCGACAAGGGAACACCGGGGAGCTGTTTTTT. The variable domain in full, with the rest retrieved from reference TRBV7-2 and TRBJ2-2, is GAGVSQSPSNKVTEKGKDVELRCDPISGHTALYWYRQSLGQGLEFLIYFQGNSAPDKSGLPSDRFSAERTGGSVSTLTIQRTQQEDSAVYLCASSRQGNTGELFFGEGSRLTVL.

The gene calls are TRBV5-1 and TRBJ2-3, with D hard to call. The length of the CDR3 is 13 residues. Looked up from germline, CDR1 is SGHRS and CDR2 is YFSETQ. Trimming pared 4 bases from V and 4 bases from J, leaving 10 bases between. The CDR3, as DNA: TGCGCCAGCAGCCCCGGGCAGCCAGATACGCAGTATTTT. It codes for CASSPGQPDTQYF.

The gene calls are TRBV19 and TRBJ2-3; possible D gene TRBD2, 6 bases. This CDR3 spans 14 amino acids. The germline V and J ends were trimmed by 1 base and 3 bases, with 8 bases remaining between them. Germline lookup yields CDR1 LNHDA and CDR2 SQIVND (reference sequence). As DNA, the CDR3 is TGTGCCAGTAGTATAGCGGGAGATACAGATACGCAGTATTTT. This codes for CASSIAGDTDTQYF.

The chain combines TRBV28 with TRBJ2-3; 9 bases map to TRBD2. The junction had 21 bases not matched to a gene; V was cut back by 2 bases and J by 0 bases. The germline V gene has CDR1 MDHEN and CDR2 SYDVKM. This CDR3 region has 22 residues. CDR3 protein: CASSLPYSGSIPRTKSTDTQYF. CDR3 nucleotide sequence: TGTGCCAGCAGTTTACCCTATAGCGGGAGTATCCCCCGGACAAAGAGCACAGATACGCAGTATTTT.

The chain combines TRBV20-1 with TRBJ2-3; D perhaps matches TRBD2 (7 bases). Trimming took off 5 bases at V and 3 bases at J, with 12 bases between the two ends. The CDR3 has 13 residues. Germline assignment: CDR1 DFQATT and CDR2 SNEGSKA (reference sequence). The CDR3 region is CSAPGGPTDTQYF. The CDR3 DNA follows: TGCAGTGCTCCCGGGGGGCCGACAGATACGCAGTATTTT.

This rearrangement joins TRBV14 to TRBJ2-3; D is possibly TRBD2 (5 bases). Trimming took 3 bases from V and 2 from J, leaving 6 bases between them. The CDR3 is 13 amino acids. CDR1 is SGHDN, CDR2 FVKESK, per germline. CDR3 amino acids: CASSHRDTDTQYF. CDR3 DNA: TGTGCCAGCAGCCACCGGGACACAGATACGCAGTATTTT.